Listed here are 29 T cell receptor beta chains from one sample, sequenced in a study of human T cells and chemical hapten exposure. Time point denoted: pre-sensitization, week 0. Stated treatment: therapeutic diphenylcyclopropenone sensitization with weekly scalp DPC. TCRdb recomputed calls from the RACE reads with MiXCR, one row per CDR3 protein. Among 250,000 or so distinct CDR3 sequences, approximately 8.6% were seen once, and the ten largest hold roughly 2.5%. This sample comprised whole blood, obtained in connection with sensitization to the hapten diphenylcyclopropenone (DPC). Receptor source: a woman aged 40 to 50 with alopecia areata. Some clones in this sample may be carry-over from other donors' samples.

This clonotype was picked up many times. The chain employs TRBV12-3 or TRBV12-4 and TRBJ1-1; 7 positions agree with TRBD1. Trimming at V came to 6 bases and at J to 4 bases, leaving 11 bases not matched to a gene. The CDR3 covers 15 residues. The CDR3 DNA is TGTGCCAGCAGGCTCGCCGGACAGGCCCTCACTGAAGCTTTCTTT. Translated: CASRLAGQALTEAFF.

This clonotype was picked up many times. The chain combines TRBV10-3 with TRBJ2-3; TRBD2 matches 9 bases. There are 14 residues in the CDR3. J lost 4 bases, V lost 6 bases, and 5 bases had no gene match. Germline V gene lookup returns CDR1 ENHRY and CDR2 SYGVKD. DNA for the CDR3: TGTGCCATCAGGGCGGGAGGGCCGGCAGATACGCAGTATTTT. As protein: CAIRAGGPADTQYF.

There are a few counts of this clonotype. The chain joins TRBV4-1 to TRBJ2-1, with 12 bases aligning to TRBD2. In germline, CDR1 is MGHRA, CDR2 YSYEKL. There are 16 residues in the CDR3. V lost 5 bases, J lost 4 bases, and 6 bases stayed unmatched. The CDR3 protein is CASSERTSGIYNEQFF. The CDR3 DNA sequence: TGCGCCAGCAGCGAGAGGACTAGCGGGATTTACAATGAGCAGTTCTTC.

This clonotype was detected a few times. This chain joins TRBV4-1 and TRBJ2-2, with unresolved D. The V gene lost 1 base and the J gene lost 5 bases, with 11 bases spanning the gap. Germline assignment: CDR1 MGHRA and CDR2 YSYEKL. This CDR3 spans 15 amino acids. The chain's CDR3 is CASSQGNPLTGELFF. The CDR3 nucleotides read TGCGCCAGCAGCCAAGGAAACCCATTGACCGGGGAGCTGTTTTTT.

In its sample, this clonotype was seen many times. The chain uses TRBV28 and TRBJ1-2; D not certain. From germline, CDR1 is MDHEN and CDR2 SYDVKM. V was shortened by 1 base and J by 2 bases, with 5 bases between the two germline ends. CDR3 length equals 13 residues. The CDR3 loop reads CASSLLQNYGYTF. CDR3 bases: TGTGCCAGCAGTTTATTGCAAAACTATGGCTACACCTTC.

The gene calls are TRBV5-1 and TRBJ2-5, with TRBD1 as a possible D gene (6 bases). The CDR3 length is 14 residues. Germline V gene data show CDR1 as SGHRS and CDR2 as YFSETQ. Trimming removed 2 bases at V and 2 bases at J, with 10 bases between. The chain's CDR3 is CASSFDRRQETQYF. DNA for the CDR3: TGCGCCAGCAGCTTCGACAGGAGACAAGAGACCCAGTACTTC. The full variable domain, completed using reference TRBV5-1 and TRBJ2-5, is KAGVTQTPRYLIKTRGQQVTLSCSPISGHRSVSWYQQTPGQGLQFLFEYFSETQRNKGNFPGRFSGRQFSNSRSEMNVSTLELGDSALYLCASSFDRRQETQYFGPGTRLLVL.

This clonotype appeared a few times. This chain joins TRBV29-1 and TRBJ2-2; D gene uncertain. The germline CDR1 and CDR2 sequences are SQVTM and ANQGSEA. This CDR3 has 13 residues. The V end lost 0 bases, the J end lost 3 bases, and 5 bases lay between the germline ends. CDR3 protein: CSVEELDTGELFF. The CDR3 DNA sequence: TGCAGCGTTGAAGAACTGGACACCGGGGAGCTGTTTTTT.

This clonotype was seen only a few times. V usage is TRBV6-5 and J usage is TRBJ2-7; D ambiguous. Trimming pared 6 bases from V and 0 bases from J, leaving 9 bases between. Germline V lookup: CDR1 MNHEY, CDR2 SVGAGI. This CDR3 is 13 amino acids long. The CDR3 region is CASSLTDSYEQYF. CDR3 sequence (DNA): TGTGCCAGCAGCCTGACGGACTCCTACGAGCAGTACTTC.

The CDR3 coding sequence is TGCAGCGCCGTACCTCTGAGGTACCAAGAGACCCAGTACTTC. Its protein is CSAVPLRYQETQYF. This chain links TRBV29-1 with TRBJ2-5, with D hard to call. CDR1 and CDR2 (germline): SQVTM, ANQGSEA. The CDR3 is 14 residues long. Trimming took 7 bases from V and 0 from J, leaving 15 bases between them.

Only a few counts were recorded for this clonotype. The chain employs TRBV9 and TRBJ2-1; 15 positions agree with TRBD2. Germline CDR1 and CDR2: SGDLS and YYNGEE. The V and J ends lost 4 bases and 2 bases, in that order; junction bases with no gene match: 4. CDR3 length: 17 residues. This CDR3 reads CASSKGLAGGPYNEQFF. CDR3 in DNA: TGTGCCAGCAGCAAGGGACTAGCGGGAGGACCCTACAATGAGCAGTTCTTC.

The chain carries TRBV18 and TRBJ1-5, with D perhaps matching TRBD1 (6 bases). The V and J ends lost 4 bases and 3 bases respectively, with 13 bases between them. The CDR3 length is 15 residues. The germline CDR1 and CDR2 sequences are KGHSH and LQKENI. CDR3 DNA: TGTGCCAGCTCACTAACCGGACAGCCCAATCAGCCCCAGCATTTT. It codes for CASSLTGQPNQPQHF.

The genes are TRBV20-1 and TRBJ2-7; D is unresolved. Germline V lookup: CDR1 DFQATT, CDR2 SNEGSKA (reference sequence). The CDR3 has 15 residues. Trimming took 0 bases from V and 4 from J, leaving 16 bases between them. CDR3 bases: TGCAGTGCTAGAGATACCGCTGAGTCCCCTTACGAGCAGTACTTC. Amino acids: CSARDTAESPYEQYF.

This clonotype has just a few counts. This chain joins TRBV29-1 and TRBJ2-7, with D possibly being TRBD2 (7 bases). With 5 bases removed from V and 5 bases from J, the gap between germline ends came to 10 bases. The CDR3 covers 11 residues. The germline gives CDR1 SQVTM, CDR2 ANQGSEA. The CDR3 loop reads CSVRGGHEQYF. CDR3 nucleotide sequence: TGCAGCGTTAGGGGGGGGCACGAGCAGTACTTC.

This chain connects TRBV4-1 to TRBJ2-5; TRBD1 might be the D (6 bases). V was shortened by 3 bases and J by 2 bases, with 13 bases between the two germline ends. Germline V CDR1 and CDR2: MGHRA, YSYEKL. This CDR3 is 15 amino acids long. CDR3 nucleotide sequence: TGCGCCAGCAGCCACGCACTAGGGGGTCAAGAGACCCAGTACTTC. Translated, it gives CASSHALGGQETQYF.

This clonotype was observed a handful of times. The chain joins TRBV6-5 to TRBJ2-4; no clear D. The germline V gene encodes CDR1 MNHEY and CDR2 SVGAGI. The germline V and J ends were trimmed by 5 bases and 5 bases, with 4 bases remaining between them. The CDR3 extends over 11 amino acids. In DNA, the CDR3 is TGTGCCAGCAGTAAAGAAAACATTCAGTACTTC. It yields the protein CASSKENIQYF.

CDR3 in amino acids: CASNPTGGEKLFF. CDR3 sequence (DNA): TGTGCCAGCAATCCTACAGGAGGGGAAAAACTGTTTTTT. This sequence joins TRBV12-3 or TRBV12-4 and TRBJ1-4; tentatively, D is TRBD1 (5 bases). This CDR3 is 13 amino acids long. V was cut by 7 bases and J by 8 bases, with 14 bases left in between.

The table lists this clonotype with many counts. The chain uses TRBV9 and TRBJ2-7, with D perhaps given as TRBD1 or TRBD2 (6 bases each). V lost 0 bases and J 6 bases, leaving 13 bases between the germline ends. Germline-derived CDR1 and CDR2 are SGDLS and YYNGEE. This CDR3 spans 14 amino acids. The CDR3 protein is CASSVAGGRGEQYF. Here the CDR3 DNA reads TGTGCCAGCAGCGTAGCCGGGGGCCGAGGCGAGCAGTACTTC. Full variable domain (outside the CDR3, taken from reference TRBV9 and TRBJ2-7): DSGVTQTPKHLITATGQRVTLRCSPRSGDLSVYWYQQSLDQGLQFLIQYYNGEERAKGNILERFSAQQFPDLHSELNLSSLELGDSALYFCASSVAGGRGEQYFGPGTRLTVT.

This clonotype was picked up many times. This chain uses TRBV5-1 with TRBJ2-2; D tentatively fits TRBD1 or TRBD2 (5 bases each). Germline CDR1 SGHRS, CDR2 YFSETQ. The CDR3 is 13 amino acids. Trimming left V 6 bases short and J 4 bases short, with 10 bases between. CDR3 loop: CASTPGPTGELFF. DNA of the CDR3: TGCGCCAGCACCCCGGGGCCCACCGGGGAGCTGTTTTTT.

Many counts were recorded for this clonotype. The chain couples TRBV28 to TRBJ2-7, with 9 bases that match TRBD1. Germline trimming cut 6 bases from V and 4 bases from J; bases unmatched to any gene: 10. CDR1 MDHEN and CDR2 SYDVKM come from the germline V gene. The CDR3 extends over 15 amino acids. The CDR3 sequence is CASRTTGTGSYEQYF. The DNA for the CDR3 is TGTGCCAGCAGGACGACCGGGACAGGGAGTTACGAGCAGTACTTC.

The V call is TRBV28, the J call TRBJ2-2; possible D gene TRBD2, 6 bases. V lost 4 bases and J 7 bases, leaving 16 bases between the germline ends. The CDR3 consists of 15 residues. CDR1 and CDR2 (germline): MDHEN, SYDVKM. The CDR3 coding sequence is TGTGCCAGCAGTTCCCGTCTGGCGGGAATCGGGGAGCTGTTTTTT. This translates into CASSSRLAGIGELFF.

The rearrangement links TRBV12-3 or TRBV12-4 to TRBJ2-7; no clear D. CDR3 size: 13 residues. The V gene lost 6 bases and the J gene lost 1 base, with 10 bases spanning the gap. The chain's CDR3 is CASSSDPSYEQYF. The CDR3 bases are TGTGCCAGCAGCTCAGACCCATCCTACGAGCAGTACTTC.

V usage is TRBV3-1 and J usage is TRBJ1-2; the D is unclear. Germline CDR1 reads LGHDT; CDR2 reads YNNKEL (reference sequence). The CDR3 sequence is 11 residues long. Deletions cut 4 bases from V and 8 bases from J, with 8 bases between. This chain's CDR3 is CASSRESGYTF. In DNA, the CDR3 is TGTGCCAGCAGCCGAGAAAGCGGCTACACCTTC.

This clonotype was observed a few times. The chain is built from TRBV4-3 and TRBJ2-2, with D tentatively TRBD1 or TRBD2 (6 bases each). V lost 4 bases and J lost 4, with 16 bases in between. The germline V gene has CDR1 LGHNA and CDR2 YSLEER. This CDR3 is built from 16 residues. CDR3 loop: CASSPSRGQATGELFF. In nucleotides, the CDR3 is TGCGCCAGCAGCCCAAGCCGGGGGCAGGCCACCGGGGAGCTGTTTTTT.

The table lists this clonotype with a few counts. The J gene is TRBJ1-2, the V gene TRBV27, with 9 bases fitting TRBD1. Germline V lookup: CDR1 MNHEY, CDR2 SMNVEV (reference sequence). Unmatched junction bases numbered 5, after V lost 5 bases and J lost 7 bases. The CDR3 is made up of 13 amino acids. The CDR3 nucleotides read TGTGCCAGCAGTCTACAGGGGGCGCGTGGCTACACCTTC. Translation gives CASSLQGARGYTF.

In this sample, this clonotype turned up a few times. This rearrangement joins TRBV28 to TRBJ2-4, with 8 bases lining up with TRBD2. V was pared by 5 bases and J by 10 bases, with 7 bases of the junction left unmatched. The germline gives CDR1 MDHEN, CDR2 SYDVKM. The length of the CDR3 is 13 residues. The CDR3 DNA reads TGTGCCAGCAGTATAGCGGGACCGAAGATTCAGTACTTC. Translated: CASSIAGPKIQYF.

The chain carries TRBV29-1 and TRBJ2-7; D is possibly TRBD1 or TRBD2 (5 bases each). Germline V CDR1 and CDR2: SQVTM, ANQGSEA. CDR3 size: 13 residues. CDR3 sequence: CGAQRDLDYEQYF. The CDR3 region has the DNA TGCGGCGCCCAACGGGACCTAGACTACGAGCAGTACTTC.

This clonotype was seen ten or more times. The rearrangement joins TRBV28 to TRBJ1-5; no reliable D call. V lost 6 bases and J lost 7, with 13 bases in between. Germline lookup yields CDR1 MDHEN and CDR2 SYDVKM. The CDR3 covers 13 residues. CDR3 sequence reads: CASSLGPWQPQHF. CDR3 coding DNA: TGTGCCAGCAGCCTCGGGCCATGGCAGCCCCAGCATTTT. Drawing the rest from reference TRBV28 and TRBJ1-5, the complete variable domain is DVKVTQSSRYLVKRTGEKVFLECVQDMDHENMFWYRQDPGLGLRLIYFSYDVKMKEKGDIPEGYSVSREKKERFSLILESASTNQTSMYLCASSLGPWQPQHFGDGTRLSIL.

At least ten counts were recorded for this clonotype. The chain couples TRBV5-4 to TRBJ2-2; 10 bases are shared with TRBD2. Trimming removed 4 bases from V and 3 bases from J; junction bases left unmatched: 6. This CDR3 spans 16 amino acids. Germline V gene lookup returns CDR1 SGHNT and CDR2 YYREEE (reference sequence). The CDR3: CASSPQLAGYTGELFF. The DNA for the CDR3 is TGTGCCAGCAGCCCACAACTAGCGGGATACACCGGGGAGCTGTTTTTT.

The chain carries TRBV2 and TRBJ2-7, with 12 bases identical to TRBD2. CDR1 is SNHLY, CDR2 FYNNEI, per germline. V trimming: 6 bases; J trimming: 3 bases; junction bases outside the gene matches: 3. CDR3 length: 14 amino acids. CDR3 in amino acids: CASRRLAGVYEQYF. CDR3 coding DNA: TGTGCCAGCAGACGACTAGCGGGAGTCTACGAGCAGTACTTC.